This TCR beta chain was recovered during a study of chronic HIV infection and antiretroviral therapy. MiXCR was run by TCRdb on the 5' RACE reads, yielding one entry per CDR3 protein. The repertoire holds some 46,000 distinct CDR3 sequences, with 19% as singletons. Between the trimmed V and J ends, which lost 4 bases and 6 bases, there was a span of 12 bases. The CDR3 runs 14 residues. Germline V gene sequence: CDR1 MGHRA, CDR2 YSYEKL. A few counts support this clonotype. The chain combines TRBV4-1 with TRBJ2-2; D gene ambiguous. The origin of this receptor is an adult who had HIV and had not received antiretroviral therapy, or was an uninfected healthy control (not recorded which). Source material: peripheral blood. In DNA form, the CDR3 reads TGCGCCAGCAGCCTGAATAGTGGGTCCGGGGAGCTGTTTTTT. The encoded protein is CASSLNSGSGELFF.